This T cell receptor (beta chain) was recovered during a study of T cell repertoires in cytomegalovirus infection. TCRdb itself ran the reads through MiXCR, one entry per CDR3 protein. The sample lists roughly 600,000 distinct CDR3 sequences; roughly 26% were seen once. The sequence derives from a human donor in good health (CMV status not recorded). Some clones in this sample may be carry-over from other donors' samples. The specimen was CD8+ T cells from PBMCs.

The CDR3 is CASTLTGNSNQPQHF. The CDR3 DNA sequence: TGTGCCAGCACCCTGACGGGGAATAGCAATCAGCCCCAGCATTTT. This rearrangement joins TRBV6-4 to TRBJ1-5; unclear D gene. Trimming removed 7 bases from V and 0 bases from J, with 13 bases in between. CDR3 length: 15 residues. Germline V gene data show CDR1 as MRHNA and CDR2 as SNTAGT.